These T cell receptor beta chains were read from a single sample in a study of blood T cell repertoires in COVID-19. Sequencing used immunoSEQ multiplex PCR; TCRdb keeps in-frame clones, though not all of them. The sample has about 76,000 clones, roughly 80% seen once. The specimen was peripheral blood. The origin of the receptors is a woman in her sixties with acute or convalescent COVID-19. Each CDR3 is given with its conserved first and last residue. The D gene is left open where the match is weak. Clone size is shown for a subset of rows, as once, few, many or a class of expanded clone.

TRBJ1-1,TRBV5-6,.,.,CASSLVGAAEAFF
TRBJ1-5,TRBV18,.,TRBD1,CASSVRGRGSAPGNQPQHF
TRBJ1-3,TRBV11-2,once,.,CASSWWTTSSGNTIYF
TRBJ2-3,TRBV6-5,.,TRBD1,CASDRGRDTQYF
TRBJ1-4,TRBV4-2,.,.,CASSQEGGIGEKLFF
TRBJ1-3,TRBV6-5,once,.,CASSYGASGNTIYF
TRBJ1-1,TRBV30,.,.,CAWSHRVNFEAFF
TRBJ1-1,TRBV5-5,.,.,CASSLTGKDTEAFF
TRBJ2-5,TRBV11-2,.,.,CASSSGTTQYF
TRBJ1-1,TRBV29-1,once,.,CSGQQGVTEAFF
TRBJ1-1,TRBV10-2,.,.,CATTRRGPTMNTEAFF
TRBJ2-5,TRBV28,.,TRBD1,CASSSLGTANGETQYF
TRBJ2-1,TRBV6-5,few,TRBD2,CASIAAAGENEQFF
TRBJ1-2,TRBV28,.,TRBD1,CASSSDRTGGYGYTF
TRBJ2-7,TRBV7-2,.,.,CASSLARSQGEQYF
TRBJ1-5,TRBV28,.,.,CASSLGGLNQPQHF
TRBJ1-2,TRBV5-1,.,.,CASSNPTDYGYTF
TRBJ1-1,TRBV10-3,.,.,CAISEFSEGGAFF
TRBJ2-1,TRBV9,.,TRBD1,CASSVGGTGSYNEQFF
TRBJ1-4,TRBV30,.,.,CAWSFKQRNEKLFF
TRBJ2-5,TRBV30,.,TRBD2,CAWSAPQAGGLGETQYF
TRBJ2-2,TRBV6-5,.,.,CASSYSSFGTGELFF
TRBJ1-3,TRBV11-3,.,.,CASSFLYSRLSGNTIYF
TRBJ1-2,TRBV28,.,.,CASRNGGPLYGYTF
TRBJ2-7,TRBV15,.,TRBD2,CATAGGPTLSSYEQYF
TRBJ1-5,TRBV6-5,few,.,CASSPPGWQPQHF
TRBJ1-6,TRBV30,.,.,CAWSGSSTGENSPLHF
TRBJ1-2,TRBV7-8,.,.,CASSWITAGSDGYTF
TRBJ2-2,TRBV7-2,few,TRBD1,CASSPAVRTGNTGELFF
TRBJ1-5,TRBV19,.,.,CASSIIGSNQPQHF
TRBJ2-7,TRBV5-5,.,TRBD1,CASSLETGGAYEQYF
TRBJ2-3,TRBV10-1,.,TRBD1,CASSSGQGSDTQYF
TRBJ1-3,TRBV6-1,few,TRBD1,CASSEGTGFISGNTIYF
TRBJ2-5,TRBV4-1,.,TRBD2,CASSQGWEGETQYF
TRBJ1-5,TRBV7-2,.,.,CASSKTPRGPNSNQPQHF
TRBJ2-7,TRBV24-1,.,.,CATSDYTGNYEQYF
TRBJ1-5,TRBV5-6,many,TRBD1,CASSFNRGTGQPQHF
TRBJ2-7,TRBV30,.,TRBD1,CAWSGGTGGDEQYF
TRBJ2-6,TRBV7-9,.,.,CASSLAGAAGANVLTF
TRBJ1-1,TRBV18,.,.,CASSPSRAAASEAFF
TRBJ2-3,TRBV7-2,.,.,CASSQRGRGFSTDTQYF
TRBJ1-5,TRBV3-1/TRBV3-2,.,.,CASSQDIGGNQPQHF
TRBJ2-1,TRBV14,.,TRBD1,CASRRTGGLNEQFF
TRBJ2-5,TRBV6-5,.,TRBD1,CASSTYRQGRETQYF
TRBJ1-2,TRBV5-1,.,.,CASSFLNIWSYGYTF
TRBJ2-1,TRBV10-3,.,.,CAISESRQSSYNEQFF
TRBJ1-1,TRBV30,.,.,CVLAGYPTEAFF
TRBJ1-2,TRBV2,.,.,CASSIQTYGYTF
TRBJ2-1,TRBV2,.,.,CASARGLSSYNEQFF
TRBJ2-6,TRBV9,.,.,CASSVLRASGANVLTF
TRBJ1-1,TRBV11-2,.,.,CASSRYFTEAFF
TRBJ2-3,TRBV30,.,TRBD2,CAWRGISGGRADTQYF
TRBJ1-3,TRBV19,medium-sized,.,CASSNTGAGNTIYF
TRBJ2-5,TRBV7-3,.,TRBD2,CASSLTTGGETQYF
TRBJ2-6,TRBV10-3,.,.,CAISDLIGVTTTGANVLTF
TRBJ1-1,TRBV7-9,once,.,CASTVMNTEAFF
TRBJ2-2,TRBV15,.,TRBD1,CATGAGGNTGELFF
TRBJ2-2,TRBV24-1,few,.,CATSDSNSGTGELFF
TRBJ1-3,TRBV6-1,.,.,CASSEVVSGNTIYF